The clone carrying this T cell receptor (beta chain) is categorized as medium-sized. Its specificity is unknown. Purified naive CD4+ T cells were depleted of CD25+ Tregs. Study-wide results and caveats: Tumor memory CD4+ T cell TCR gene usage clustered with blood and lymph node memory CD4+ cells and lymph node naive CD4+ cells.

TCRdb re-derived calls from the multiplex PCR reads in MiXCR, one entry per CDR3 protein. The table includes some 2,500 distinct CDR3 sequences, about 4.8% detected once. Source material: naive CD4+ T cells sorted from blood. Subset meaning: naive CD4+ T cells, CD4+CD45RA+CD25-. The sequence was obtained from a female donor with breast cancer.

The CDR3 loop is CASSLTLTGYTF. In nucleotides, the CDR3 is TGTGCCAGCAGCCTCACATTGACTGGCTACACCTTC. The gene calls are TRBV12-3 or TRBV12-4 and TRBJ1-2; D call uncertain. Between the trimmed V and J ends, which lost 6 bases and 7 bases, there was a span of 12 bases. CDR3 length: 12 amino acids.